This T cell receptor beta chain was sequenced for a study of T cell responses to AZD1222 COVID-19 vaccine. Whole-study findings and limits: Two AZD1222 doses significantly raised spike-specific TCR breadth and depth over controls.

The CDR3 sequence is 14 residues long. Germline CDR1 and CDR2: SGDLS and YYNGEE. V dropped 3 bases and J dropped 0 bases, with 7 bases sitting between them. Of note for this clone: Its antigen is not known.

Repertoires were generated with immunoSEQ multiplex PCR, while TCRdb's copy carries only in-frame clones and drops some. Of more than 150,000 clones listed, approximately 90% are singletons. This TCR came from an adult in good health. The J gene is TRBJ1-5, the V gene TRBV9; D unclear. The sequences come from peripheral blood, collected on day 0 of AZD1222 vaccination. Written as DNA, the CDR3 is TGTGCCAGCAGCGCCGACACTAGCAATCAGCCCCAGCATTTT. Translation: CASSADTSNQPQHF.